This is a list of T cell receptor beta chains from one sample in a study of blood T cell repertoires in COVID-19. Here immunoSEQ multiplex PCR was the method, and the copy in TCRdb shows in-frame clones only, minus some. The data contain approximately 70,000 clones, 80% of them seen just once; the ten biggest clones take up around a sixth. Sequencing used peripheral blood. All receptors derive from a man aged 70 or older who had recovered from COVID-19. The CDR3 runs from the conserved cysteine through the conserved F or W. The D gene is left open where the match is weak.

V,D,CDR3
TRBV6-1,.,CASSSQLNDSPLHF
TRBV5-1,TRBD1,CASSLSPGGSGNTIYF
TRBV19,TRBD2,CASSDSGGVNEQFF
TRBV6-2/TRBV6-3,TRBD1,CASSRGTAYEQYF
TRBV7-8,.,CASSLVAGLGVNTEAFF
TRBV7-8,.,CASSLSPGNNEQFF
TRBV7-9,TRBD2,CASSPQGLAEETQYF
TRBV30,TRBD1,CAWSLTGANYGYTF
TRBV5-1,.,CASSLEGMNTEAFF
TRBV28,.,CASSPRGTSRNEQFF
TRBV15,TRBD1,CATSRGQGVYEQYF
TRBV24-1,.,CATSDLGTGELFF
TRBV7-6,TRBD1,CASSLGGTGVNTEAFF
TRBV5-1,TRBD2,CASSRGTSGSGDTQYF
TRBV6-1,.,CASSESGGRGTGELFF
TRBV7-2,.,CASSLGRGETQYF
TRBV7-2,.,CASSAGTHNEQFF
TRBV5-4,TRBD1,CASSLSSGTANNSPLHF
TRBV7-9,TRBD1,CASSSTGDGYTF
TRBV5-4,TRBD1,CASSVQGAGNTIYF
TRBV27,TRBD1,CASRRTGSDTQYF
TRBV6-5,.,CASSYSKNQPQHF
TRBV5-1,TRBD2,CASSLDSGSPDTQYF
TRBV3-1/TRBV3-2,TRBD1,CASSRRTGTEVTDTQYF
TRBV7-2,TRBD2,CASSSQIGGAGETQYF
TRBV5-4,TRBD1,CASRLDRGLYNEQFF
TRBV3-1/TRBV3-2,TRBD2,CASSQLAGPYEQYF
TRBV7-5,.,CVRSLATGEAYGYTF
TRBV4-3,TRBD1,CASSYLGTGYEQYF